One T cell receptor (beta chain) is described in this entry. Sequencing of TCR beta was performed on blood CD8+ and CD4+ T cells. The multiple sclerosis controls consisted of treatment-naive patients with relapsing-remitting disease, either stable or active. RNA totalling about 0.45 to 1 ug underwent reverse transcription with random hexamers. Across 54 Vbeta and 13 Jbeta, immunoSEQ multiplex PCR amplified TCR beta CDR3. TCRdb passed the immunoSEQ multiplex PCR reads through MiXCR, listing each CDR3 protein once. The profile covers some 150,000 distinct CDR3 sequences, with roughly 96% appearing a single time and 0.14% to 0.15% taken by the ten largest. Trimming pared 0 bases from V and 6 bases from J, leaving 18 bases between. CDR1 is DFQATT and CDR2 is SNEGSKA in the germline V gene (reference sequence). The CDR3 has 15 residues. These data are taken from a study of CD8 T cells in Susac syndrome.

The sequencing input was CD8+ T cells from PBMCs. The receptor's source is a human donor with multiple sclerosis. The genes are TRBV20-1 and TRBJ2-7; TRBD2 is a possible D gene (6 bases). CDR3 protein: CSARDYPSLATEQYF. CDR3 DNA sequence: TGCAGTGCTAGAGATTACCCCTCACTAGCTACCGAGCAGTACTTC.